This T cell receptor beta chain was profiled in a study of blood T cell repertoires in COVID-19 (dated by TCRdb to 2020 to 2022). Context from the whole study: Samples covering the acute and convalescent phases of COVID-19 were provided by collaborators in the United States, Italy and Spain. The prospective study material was composed of cDNA or gDNA derived from T cells, B-cell-depleted T cells, or PBMCs. Subjects who had been exposed to COVID-19, were actively infected with it, or had recovered from it provided the deeply sampled blood TCRbeta repertoires that made up the dataset. The repertoires were released in a freely available public database intended as a resource for research on the immune response to SARS-CoV-2. The samples were drawn from two sources: the first 160 participants of the ongoing ImmuneRACE study, and fewer than 1,500 subjects contributed by 6 global collaborators. Nearly every sample came with metadata listing a de-identified subject ID, COVID-19 status, age in years and sex. Where HLA class I and class II types were available, the types were taken from metadata supplied by the sample provider, not from assay-based typing.

About this clone: Its antigen has not been determined. Base qualities were left out, and no much larger clone turns up one base away.

TCRbeta CDR3 regions were amplified from genomic DNA by means of the immunoSEQ Assay, a bias-controlled multiplex PCR. Processing in the source paper ran as follows. Nucleated cell counts per sample were estimated from amplification of reference gene primers within the assay. To quantify the absolute abundance of each unique TCRbeta CDR3 rearrangement, sequence reads were collapsed and filtered. For each sample, productive Simpson clonality was calculated as the square root of Simpson's diversity index across productive rearrangements. Imported from immuneACCESS, the table was reduced by TCRdb to in-frame sequences with V and J called. These copies leave out some clones; in studies compared against another copy, an unresolved V gene accounts for under half, and the cause of the remainder is not known. V, J and clone size were drawn from that table, and D and trimming were deduced from the DNA. This sample comprises 55,000 to 75,000 clones, approximately 86% of them detected only once. Approximately 4.2% of the sample is held by the ten biggest clonotypes.

Each collaborating institution followed its own protocols to collect whole blood in K2EDTA tubes. For TCRbeta analysis, collaborators shipped samples as frozen whole blood, isolated PBMCs, or DNA extracted from either of those sample types. The CDR3, from cysteine to phenylalanine, totals 16 residues. Only the CDR3 region is kept as DNA, spanning 48 bases read in frame from base 1. Sequences SGDLS (CDR1) and YYNGEE (CDR2) are obtained from the germline V gene. Germline trimming: 0 bases from V, 7 bases from J; junction bases outside gene matches: 10. Findings and caveats that apply to the study as a whole: The quantity of clinical and demographic metadata differed by source and by participant and was supplied without curation.

The sequenced sample consisted of peripheral blood. This clonotype originated in a man aged 50 to 60 with acute or convalescent COVID-19. This receptor chain uses TRBV9 and TRBJ2-1; 7 central bases correspond to TRBD1. This receptor carries the CDR3 CASSVGTHRGGNEQFF. In nucleotides, the sequence is TGTGCCAGCAGCGTAGGGACCCACAGGGGTGGGAATGAGCAGTTCTTC.